Reported below is one T cell receptor beta chain. Recruited during active infection, patients (from Seattle) were subsequently followed longitudinally. The sample belongs to a study of blood T cell repertoires in COVID-19. Study at large: Specimens from acute and convalescent COVID-19 originated in the United States, Italy and Spain. The cDNA or gDNA used as material had been derived from T cells, B-cell-depleted T cells, or PBMCs.

Per the authors' pipeline: Amplification from reference gene primers served as the basis for estimated nucleated cell counts. Produced via immunoSEQ multiplex PCR; TCRdb's table is partial and in-frame only. That table gives V, J and clone size, and the DNA gave D and trimming. The data contain 170,000 or so clones, about 86% of them singletons. This CDR3 is built from 14 residues. After removal of 6 bases from V and 9 bases from J, the junction contained 9 bases not matched to a gene. The V gene's germline CDR1 is KGHSH and CDR2 LQKENI. The chain couples TRBV18 to TRBJ1-5, with 9 bases that match TRBD1. The TCR was taken from a woman aged 70 to 79 with COVID-19, enrolled during active disease. Sequenced: peripheral blood. The CDR3 sequence: CASSTGQGSGPQHF. The CDR3 DNA reads TGTGCCAGCTCGACAGGACAGGGGTCGGGGCCCCAGCATTTT.